This paragraph covers one T cell receptor beta chain sequence. The antigen is undetermined. This sample stems from a study of shared clonotypes between healthy human individuals. Researchers partitioned CD4+ cells into CD45RA+ naive and CD45RA-negative memory subsets. Overall study findings and caveats: Even with large depth, rarefaction showed that sorted-subset sequencing was incomplete. Shared across a few donors were about 4.6% of the naive CD4 clonotypes.

The germline V gene encodes CDR1 MDHEN and CDR2 SYDVKM. The CDR3 contains 18 residues. V was cut by 5 bases and J by 2 bases, with 23 bases left in between. The data were produced by immunoSEQ multiplex PCR, yet TCRdb's version contains in-frame clones alone and is incomplete. There are hundreds of thousands of clones in the sample; approximately 74% occur only once, and approximately 1.6% lies in the top ten. Input material: memory CD4+ T cells sorted from blood. Regarding subset: CD45RA-negative fraction. The genes are TRBV28 and TRBJ2-3; D might be TRBD2 (6 bases). The receptor was isolated from a woman younger than 45 in good health. The CDR3 DNA follows: TGTGCCAGCAGTCGCCGGGACGGCGGGATGGGGTACACAGATACGCAGTATTTT. Translated: CASSRRDGGMGYTDTQYF.